One sample yielded the 32 T cell receptor beta chains listed below, sequenced in a study of T cells in Graves' hyperthyroidism and ophthalmopathy (dated by TCRdb to about 2019). The library came from multiplex PCR. Sequencing instrument: Illumina HiSeq 2000. The TCR beta CDR3 regions were amplified from the RNA transcripts. For the first round of RT-PCR on the TCR CDR3, the HTBI primer set was used together with the Qiagen OneStep RT-PCR kit. TCRdb redid the processing of the public reads, applying fastp at Q25 and MiXCR, and retained in-frame beta chains. Identical CDR3 protein sequences are pooled into one entry, listed with their most common genes and DNA. Within this sample are about 420,000 distinct CDR3 sequences, with around 16% of them counted one time only. The leading ten clones occupy 13% to 15% of the sample. The material sequenced was blood. The receptor source for this set is a woman between 18 and 30 years old with Graves' hyperthyroidism.

This clonotype was recorded many times. DNA of the CDR3: TGTGCCAGCAGTTTCGGACAGGGTCGAAATGAAAAACTGTTTTTT. It specifies CASSFGQGRNEKLFF. The chain is built from TRBV12-3 or TRBV12-4 and TRBJ1-4; TRBD1 aligns across 8 bases. This CDR3 is built from 15 residues. V gave up 3 bases and J gave up 5 bases; unmatched junction bases: 5.

Ten or more counts support this clonotype. V and J are TRBV7-8 and TRBJ1-2; 8 bases are shared with TRBD1. The ends lost 5 bases at V and 7 bases at J; junction bases unmatched: 6. The CDR3 has 13 residues. Germline-derived CDR1 and CDR2 are SGHVS and FQNEAQ. CDR3 protein: CASSQNRGGGYTF. In DNA form, the CDR3 reads TGTGCCAGCAGCCAAAACAGGGGGGGTGGCTACACCTTC.

This clonotype has ten or more counts. The chain recombines TRBV20-1 with TRBJ2-5, with 7 bases that match TRBD1. Trimming took 6 bases from V and 4 from J; bases not matched to a gene: 8. This CDR3 has 13 residues. Germline V gene data show CDR1 as DFQATT and CDR2 as SNEGSKA (reference sequence). The CDR3 spells CSAITGAGETQYF. CDR3 nucleotides: TGCAGTGCGATAACAGGGGCAGGAGAGACCCAGTACTTC.

This clonotype was seen many times. The chain is built from TRBV20-1 and TRBJ2-7, with a weak D call TRBD2 (5 bases). V was clipped by 0 bases and J by 1 base, with 16 bases between them. The CDR3 contains 16 residues. Germline CDR1 and CDR2: DFQATT and SNEGSKA (reference sequence). In DNA, the CDR3 is TGCAGTGCTAGAGAGCGTTTTCTAGCCAGGTCCTACGAGCAGTACTTC. It yields the protein CSARERFLARSYEQYF.

The chain recombines TRBV6-2 or TRBV6-3 with TRBJ2-6, with D perhaps matching TRBD1 (5 bases). This CDR3 is built from 15 residues. V was pared by 3 bases and J by 4 bases, with 10 bases between. Per germline, CDR1 MNHEY and CDR2 SVGEGT. The CDR3: CASSYGAVGANVLTF. DNA of the CDR3: TGTGCCAGCAGTTATGGGGCAGTCGGGGCCAACGTCCTGACTTTC.

This clonotype was recorded many times. The V gene is TRBV11-2, the J gene TRBJ2-3; TRBD1 agrees at 8 bases. V shed 4 bases and J 4 bases; nucleotides not matched to a gene: 1. The V gene's germline CDR1 is SGHAT and CDR2 FQNNGV. This CDR3 contains 13 residues. The CDR3 region is CASSWTGPDTQYF. CDR3 coding DNA: TGTGCCAGCAGCTGGACAGGGCCAGATACGCAGTATTTT.

This clonotype occurred many times. The rearrangement uses TRBV2 and TRBJ1-6, with D possibly matching TRBD1 (5 bases). V gave up 5 bases and J gave up 10 bases, with 12 bases separating them. The CDR3 spans 13 residues. CDR1 is SNHLY and CDR2 is FYNNEI in the germline V gene. This CDR3 reads CASSTDRESPLHF. DNA for the CDR3: TGTGCCAGCAGTACTGACAGAGAATCACCCCTCCACTTT.

This clonotype was counted between two and nine times. The V call is TRBV4-2, the J call TRBJ2-1, with TRBD1 as a possible D gene (5 bases). Germline-derived CDR1 and CDR2 are LGHNA and YNFKEQ. Trimming left V 0 bases short and J 7 bases short, with 25 bases between. This CDR3 region has 19 residues. In DNA form, the CDR3 reads TGTGCCAGCAGCCAAGAGAAAGTATTCGCACAGGACCGCGAGAATGAGCAGTTCTTC. Amino acids: CASSQEKVFAQDRENEQFF.

This clonotype has ten or more counts. This sequence joins TRBV6-2 or TRBV6-3 and TRBJ2-5; TRBD2 aligns across 7 bases. This CDR3 region has 16 residues. From germline, CDR1 is MNHEY and CDR2 SVGEGT. V lost 6 bases to trimming and J lost 9 bases; unmatched junction nucleotides: 19. The DNA of the CDR3 is TGTGCCAGCAGAAGGGAATCTAGCGGTACAGGAGGGGCCCAGTACTTC. Translated: CASRRESSGTGGAQYF.

The V gene is TRBV19, the J gene TRBJ2-1, with 9 bases lining up with TRBD2. Germline V gene data show CDR1 as LNHDA and CDR2 as SQIVND (reference sequence). With 2 bases clipped from V and 3 bases from J, the junction kept 8 bases outside the gene matches. This CDR3 region has 17 residues. This CDR3 reads CASSIRPGLANYNEQFF. The CDR3, as DNA: TGTGCCAGTAGTATACGTCCCGGACTAGCGAACTACAATGAGCAGTTCTTC. Full variable domain (outside the CDR3, taken from reference TRBV19 and TRBJ2-1): DGGITQSPKYLFRKEGQNVTLSCEQNLNHDAMYWYRQDPGQGLRLIYYSQIVNDFQKGDIAEGYSVSREKKESFPLTVTSAQKNPTAFYLCASSIRPGLANYNEQFFGPGTRLTVL.

As concerns this clonotype: A much larger clone is a single base away; this may be a read error. J is TRBJ1-2 and V is TRBV6-9, with D possibly being TRBD1 (5 bases). CDR1 and CDR2 (germline): MNHGY, SVAAGI. The CDR3 extends over 15 amino acids. The CDR3 spells CASSYKAGPNYGYIF. For the CDR3, the DNA is TGTGCCAGCAGTTACAAGGCAGGGCCTAACTATGGCTACATCTTC.

This clonotype showed up many times. The chain joins TRBV7-2 to TRBJ1-4; tentative D call: TRBD1 (6 bases). Germline CDR1 and CDR2: SGHTA and FQGNSA. V was pared by 3 bases and J by 3 bases, with 14 bases between. The length of the CDR3 is 16 residues. For the CDR3, the DNA is TGTGCCAGCAGCTTTAGGGGGAGCCGTCCTAATGAAAAACTGTTTTTT. It yields the protein CASSFRGSRPNEKLFF.

In DNA, the CDR3 is TGCGCCAGCAGCTTGGGACTAGCGACTAGCACAGATACGCAGTATTTT. Translating it yields CASSLGLATSTDTQYF. The chain combines TRBV5-1 with TRBJ2-3, with TRBD2 matching 8 bases. V lost 0 bases to trimming and J lost 0 bases; unmatched junction nucleotides: 3. The CDR3 is 16 residues long. Germline lookup yields CDR1 SGHRS and CDR2 YFSETQ.

This clonotype was observed at least ten times. V usage is TRBV5-5 and J usage is TRBJ2-1; 8 bases align to TRBD2. The CDR3 runs 19 residues. Germline V gene lookup returns CDR1 SGHKS and CDR2 YYEKEE (reference sequence). With 2 bases clipped from V and 6 bases from J, the junction kept 19 bases outside the gene matches. The CDR3 coding sequence is TGTGCCAGCAGCTTTATATGGAACGGTCCGGGAGGGCCGCTCAATGAGCAGTTCTTC. Its protein is CASSFIWNGPGGPLNEQFF.

This clonotype has at least ten counts. The J gene is TRBJ1-2, the V gene TRBV20-1; a weak D match, TRBD1 (6 bases). V gave up 4 bases and J gave up 4 bases, with 22 bases separating them. CDR1 and CDR2 from the germline V gene are DFQATT and SNEGSKA (reference sequence). This CDR3 is built from 16 residues. CDR3 sequence (DNA): TGCAGTGCTACCCGAGTTCCTCCAGGGGACCCCTATGGCTACACCTTC. Protein sequence: CSATRVPPGDPYGYTF.

In this sample, this clonotype turned up many times. The chain links TRBV24-1 to TRBJ2-5; D unclear. In germline, CDR1 is KGHDR, CDR2 SFDVKD. The CDR3 is 12 residues long. V lost 6 bases and J lost 4, with 8 bases in between. The CDR3 nucleotides read TGTGCCACCAGTTTTTCAGGAGAGACCCAGTACTTC. Encoded protein: CATSFSGETQYF.

V usage is TRBV18 and J usage is TRBJ2-7; D gene uncertain. Germline V lookup: CDR1 KGHSH, CDR2 LQKENI. The CDR3 sequence is 13 residues long. V lost 2 bases and J lost 5, with 10 bases in between. The CDR3 coding sequence is TGTGCCAGCTCACCAGACGCGGCCAACGAGCAGTACTTC. Protein sequence: CASSPDAANEQYF.

This clonotype was counted ten times or more. The V and J genes are TRBV2 and TRBJ2-1; D perhaps matches TRBD2 (5 bases). V was shortened by 8 bases and J by 0 bases, with 14 bases between the two germline ends. The CDR3 runs 15 residues. Germline CDR1 SNHLY, CDR2 FYNNEI. The CDR3 DNA is TGTGCCAGCGCCTATCCGGGGAGCTCCTACAATGAGCAGTTCTTC. The encoded protein is CASAYPGSSYNEQFF.

This clonotype was recorded many times. V gene TRBV28 combines with J gene TRBJ2-7; 7 positions match TRBD2. Trimming removed 11 bases from V and 0 bases from J; junction bases left unmatched: 19. CDR3 size: 17 residues. The germline gives CDR1 MDHEN, CDR2 SYDVKM. The CDR3 DNA follows: TGTGCCGCCAGCAGTTGGGGGGAGGGAATTAGCTCCTACGAGCAGTACTTC. As protein: CAASSWGEGISSYEQYF.

This clonotype has at least ten counts. This sequence joins TRBV7-9 and TRBJ1-2; weak D call: TRBD1 (6 bases). CDR1 SEHNR and CDR2 FQNEAQ come from the germline V gene (reference sequence). There are 15 residues in the CDR3. V lost 3 bases and J lost 0, with 11 bases in between. The CDR3 DNA sequence: TGTGCCAGCAGCTTTACAGGGTTGCCTAACTATGGCTACACCTTC. This encodes CASSFTGLPNYGYTF.

This clonotype came up many times. V is TRBV7-2 and J is TRBJ1-1; D uncertain. Germline V gene data show CDR1 as SGHTA and CDR2 as FQGNSA. V was cut by 1 base and J by 3 bases, with 9 bases left in between. The length of the CDR3 is 14 residues. The CDR3 sequence: CASSLVRGYTEAFF. CDR3 DNA: TGTGCCAGCAGCTTAGTCCGGGGATACACTGAAGCTTTCTTT.

This clonotype has more than one count but fewer than ten. The chain combines TRBV6-1 with TRBJ1-2, with a possible D match to TRBD1 (5 bases). This CDR3 has 16 amino acids. V lost 3 bases and J lost 4, with 18 bases in between. Germline V gene lookup returns CDR1 MNHNS and CDR2 SASEGT. CDR3 sequence: CASSDIDSLNIYGYTF. The CDR3 DNA is TGTGCCAGCAGTGATATCGACAGCCTTAACATCTATGGCTACACCTTC.

The chain recombines TRBV7-9 with TRBJ2-5; no definite D call. There are 12 residues in the CDR3. Looked up from germline, CDR1 is SEHNR and CDR2 is FQNEAQ (reference sequence). V gave up 2 bases and J gave up 7 bases, with 8 bases separating them. Here the CDR3 DNA reads TGTGCCAGCAGCTTACTTTTTCTGACCCAGTACTTC. Its protein is CASSLLFLTQYF. Full variable domain (outside the CDR3, taken from reference TRBV7-9 and TRBJ2-5): DTGVSQNPRHKITKRGQNVTFRCDPISEHNRLYWYRQTLGQGPEFLTYFQNEAQLEKSRLLSDRFSAERPKGSFSTLEIQRTEQGDSAMYLCASSLLFLTQYFGPGTRLLVL.

There are many counts of this clonotype. The chain combines TRBV12-3 or TRBV12-4 with TRBJ1-2; TRBD1 matches at 7 bases. V dropped 6 bases and J dropped 4; count of bases not matched to a gene: 8. The CDR3 extends over 14 amino acids. The CDR3 region is CASSQTGFGYGYTF. The CDR3 DNA reads TGTGCCAGCAGCCAGACAGGGTTTGGCTATGGCTACACCTTC.

The sample holds many counts of this clonotype. The CDR3 reads CSADQTENTEAFF. The CDR3 nucleotides read TGCAGTGCGGACCAGACAGAGAACACTGAAGCTTTCTTT. The V call is TRBV20-1, the J call TRBJ1-1, with a weak D call TRBD1 (5 bases). The CDR3 contains 13 residues. V was pared by 6 bases and J by 1 base, with 12 bases between. Germline CDR1 and CDR2: DFQATT and SNEGSKA (reference sequence).

About this clonotype itself: This sequence may be a read error, since a much larger clone differs from it by one base. The chain is built from TRBV7-8 and TRBJ2-7; 8 positions match TRBD2. The CDR3 has 16 residues. Germline CDR1 SGHVS, CDR2 FQNEAQ. This CDR3 reads CAGSLLTSDHSYEQYF. The DNA for the CDR3 is TGTGCCGGCAGCCTACTGACTAGCGATCACTCCTACGAGCAGTACTTC.

This clonotype has a count of ten or more. The chain is built from TRBV3-1 and TRBJ1-1; no firm D call. Germline CDR1 LGHDT, CDR2 YNNKEL (reference sequence). Trimming cost V 4 bases and J 1 base, with 16 bases left between them. This CDR3 has 16 residues. CDR3 loop: CASSPDLFAGNTEAFF. The CDR3, as DNA: TGTGCCAGCAGCCCAGACTTGTTCGCTGGGAACACTGAAGCTTTCTTT.

V gene TRBV29-1 combines with J gene TRBJ1-2; D is unclear. The CDR3 sequence is 11 residues long. Trimming left V 7 bases short and J 2 bases short, with 8 bases between. Germline CDR1 SQVTM, CDR2 ANQGSEA. The CDR3 coding sequence is TGCAGCGGACTGGACAACTATGGCTACACCTTC. Encoded protein: CSGLDNYGYTF.

The chain joins TRBV4-2 to TRBJ2-1; 7 nucleotides line up with TRBD2. The J call may be faulty, since TRBJ2-7 better matches the DNA end. The germline CDR1 and CDR2 sequences are LGHNA and YNFKEQ. The length of the CDR3 is 17 residues. In DNA, the CDR3 is TGTGCCAGCAGCCGGGGAGAGGGTCTAGCGGTTGACAATGAGCAGTACTTC. Amino acids: CASSRGEGLAVDNEQYF.

The chain recombines TRBV3-1 with TRBJ1-2; the match to TRBD1 covers 7 bases. Germline-derived CDR1 and CDR2 are LGHDT and YNNKEL (reference sequence). The CDR3 runs to 14 residues. V lost 5 bases to trimming and J lost 3 bases; unmatched junction nucleotides: 6. The CDR3 DNA reads as TGTGCCAGCAGCTTTGCGGGACAGTACTATGGCTACACCTTC. This encodes CASSFAGQYYGYTF.

This clonotype was seen a few times. The CDR3 coding sequence is TGTGCCAGCAGCAAGGGGGACTTTCAAGAGACCCAGTACTTC. Its protein is CASSKGDFQETQYF. J is TRBJ2-5 and V is TRBV12-3 or TRBV12-4, with D perhaps matching TRBD1 or TRBD2 (6 bases each). Trimming took 6 bases from V and 2 from J, leaving 13 bases between them. The CDR3 is 14 residues long.

The V gene is TRBV20-1, the J gene TRBJ1-1, with D uncertain. The CDR3 is made up of 10 amino acids. From germline, CDR1 is DFQATT and CDR2 SNEGSKA (reference sequence). Deletions cut 3 bases from V and 7 bases from J, with 6 bases between. This chain's CDR3 is CSASRGEAFF. The CDR3 DNA follows: TGCAGTGCTAGTCGAGGTGAAGCTTTCTTT.